What follows is one TCR beta chain and its context. Its antigen is not identified. This record belongs to a study of cytomegalovirus exposure and HLA in healthy donors. Study at large: T cells numbering around 180 million yielded more than 95 million unique TCR beta sequences in an earlier analysis. Findings of the study overall: TCR beta chains numbering some 160 were designated cytomegalovirus-associated. Association with HLA alleles at 0.05 false discovery rate was found for 15,000 to 20,000 TCR beta sequences in a later analysis. The study had only CMV serostatus as immune exposure information.

The PCR used 60 Vbeta and 13 Jbeta primers. The method was immunoSEQ multiplex PCR; TCRdb's version includes in-frame clones alone and lacks a portion of them. In all, the sample yields some 150,000 clones. The trim removed 1 base at V and 4 bases at J, leaving 8 bases unmatched. From germline, CDR1 is SGHNT and CDR2 YENEEA. The CDR3 totals 16 residues. The chain has TRBV11-3 and TRBJ2-5; TRBD1 matches 8 bases. The sequence was collected from a woman younger than 30 in good health and CMV-seropositive. What was sequenced was PBMCs. CDR3 nucleotide sequence: TGTGCCAGCAGCTTAGGCCAGACAGGGGATGTAGAGACCCAGTACTTC. Amino acid sequence: CASSLGQTGDVETQYF. Full variable domain (remainder filled in from reference TRBV11-3 and TRBJ2-5): EAGVVQSPRYKIIEKKQPVAFWCNPISGHNTLYWYLQNLGQGPELLIRYENEEAVDDSQLPKDRFSAERLKGVDSTLKIQPAELGDSAVYLCASSLGQTGDVETQYFGPGTRLLVL.